This T cell receptor (beta chain) is from a study of Ad26.COV2.S vaccination and SARS-CoV-2 variants. The trim removed 4 bases at V and 0 bases at J, leaving 3 bases unmatched. The CDR3 has 15 residues. Libraries were prepared by immunoSEQ multiplex PCR; TCRdb keeps only in-frame clonotypes and omits some of them. This sample has about 350,000 clones, with approximately 90% found just once. The chain recombines TRBV5-3 with TRBJ1-4; the match to TRBD1 covers 7 bases. TRBV5-3 falls under the ORF class, with uncertain function. The source of this sequence is a human donor who had recovered from COVID-19. Sequenced here: peripheral blood, sampled after recovery from COVID-19. As DNA, the CDR3 is TGTGCCAGAAGCGTGGGGACAGCAACTAATGAAAAACTGTTTTTT. Its translation is CARSVGTATNEKLFF.